These 14 T cell receptor beta chains were sequenced from one sample in a study of human thymus T cells. Sequenced by immunoSEQ multiplex PCR; TCRdb stores in-frame clones only, minus some. Among approximately 46,000 clones listed, just under 95% were seen once. Sequencing was carried out using blood. These receptors came from a girl under three years old with a congenital heart defect but otherwise immunologically healthy.

The chain employs TRBV10-3 and TRBJ2-1; TRBD2 agrees at 7 bases. The junction had 4 bases not matched to a gene; V was cut back by 11 bases and J by 0 bases. The CDR3 has 13 amino acids. The germline V gene encodes CDR1 ENHRY and CDR2 SYGVKD. The CDR3 here is CAVAGSSYNEQFF. CDR3 nucleotide sequence: TGTGCCGTAGCGGGTAGCTCCTACAATGAGCAGTTCTTC.

V usage is TRBV5-4 and J usage is TRBJ1-1, with D perhaps TRBD1 (5 bases). The V gene's germline CDR1 is SGHNT and CDR2 YYREEE (reference sequence). The CDR3 is made up of 15 amino acids. V shed 4 bases and J shed 1 base, with 14 bases lying between them. CDR3 loop: CASSPRGGANTEAFF. The DNA for the CDR3 is TGTGCCAGCAGCCCCCGGGGAGGGGCGAACACTGAAGCTTTCTTT.

This chain joins TRBV5-4 and TRBJ2-3, with D perhaps being TRBD1 or TRBD2 (5 bases each). CDR3 length: 14 residues. The V gene lost 2 bases and the J gene lost 3 bases, with 10 bases spanning the gap. Germline CDR1 reads SGHNT; CDR2 reads YYREEE (reference sequence). The CDR3 DNA reads TGTGCCAGCAGCTTTTGGGGCGGGACAGATACGCAGTATTTT. It is translated as CASSFWGGTDTQYF.

The V and J genes are TRBV2 and TRBJ1-1; 10 nucleotides match TRBD1. In germline, CDR1 is SNHLY, CDR2 FYNNEI. V shed 6 bases, J shed 4 bases, and the junction held 5 bases outside the gene matches. The CDR3 sequence is 14 residues long. The CDR3 loop reads CASRRTGGGTEAFF. CDR3 bases: TGTGCCAGCAGAAGGACAGGGGGAGGCACTGAAGCTTTCTTT.

The chain is built from TRBV1 and TRBJ1-6; the tabulated D call, TRBD1, remains unverified against the DNA. TRBV1 counts as a pseudogene. This CDR3 has 16 amino acids. The CDR3 DNA reads as TGCACCAGCAGCCAAGACACCGGGACAGGGAATTCACCCCTCCACTTT. Amino acids: CTSSQDTGTGNSPLHF.

The V and J genes are TRBV5-1 and TRBJ2-7, with D possibly being TRBD2 (7 bases). CDR3 length: 15 residues. Trimming removed 4 bases at V and 2 bases at J, with 16 bases between. Germline V gives CDR1 SGHRS, CDR2 YFSETQ. The CDR3 sequence: CASSQGGRAPYEQYF. The CDR3 coding sequence is TGCGCCAGCAGCCAAGGGGGGAGGGCCCCCTACGAGCAGTACTTC.

The chain uses TRBV4-1 and TRBJ1-1; D call uncertain. Per germline, CDR1 MGHRA and CDR2 YSYEKL. Trimming took 4 bases from V and 8 from J, leaving 17 bases between them. This CDR3 contains 14 residues. CDR3 in DNA: TGCGCCAGCAGCCGAACCTCGGGGTCGGGGGAAGCTTTCTTT. Its protein is CASSRTSGSGEAFF.

The chain has TRBV20-1 and TRBJ2-1; D is ambiguous. There are 11 residues in the CDR3. In germline, CDR1 is DFQATT, CDR2 SNEGSKA (reference sequence). V was shortened by 5 bases and J by 7 bases, with 9 bases between the two germline ends. The CDR3 nucleotides are TGCAGTGCTCTGGACGGGAATGAGCAGTTCTTC. Protein product: CSALDGNEQFF.

V and J are TRBV5-6 and TRBJ1-1, with 10 nucleotides matching TRBD1. Germline trimming cut 3 bases from V and 4 bases from J; bases unmatched to any gene: 3. In germline, CDR1 is SGHDT, CDR2 YYEEEE. The CDR3 totals 14 residues. CDR3 sequence (DNA): TGTGCCAGCAGCTCGGGACAGGGGAGCACTGAAGCTTTCTTT. Protein sequence: CASSSGQGSTEAFF.

The rearrangement joins TRBV5-6 to TRBJ2-1, with TRBD1 matching 9 bases. CDR1 is SGHDT and CDR2 is YYEEEE in the germline V gene. After removal of 2 bases from V and 3 bases from J, the junction contained 12 bases not matched to a gene. CDR3 length: 18 residues. This CDR3 is CASSFGGVWDRVYNEQFF. CDR3 coding DNA: TGTGCCAGCAGCTTTGGAGGGGTCTGGGACAGGGTCTACAATGAGCAGTTCTTC.

The V gene is TRBV19, the J gene TRBJ2-7, with D hard to call. The CDR3 extends over 13 amino acids. CDR1 and CDR2 (germline): LNHDA, SQIVND (reference sequence). The ends were cut back, 3 bases at V and 8 bases at J, with 14 bases in the middle. Here the CDR3 reads CASSIGPWVKQYF. CDR3 coding DNA: TGTGCCAGTAGTATCGGACCCTGGGTGAAGCAGTACTTC.

V and J are TRBV5-6 and TRBJ1-4; unclear D gene. Between the trimmed V and J ends, which lost 3 bases and 5 bases, there was a span of 8 bases. The CDR3 is made up of 13 amino acids. Germline V gives CDR1 SGHDT, CDR2 YYEEEE. CDR3 in DNA: TGTGCCAGCAGCTGGGGTCGGAATGAAAAACTGTTTTTT. Protein sequence: CASSWGRNEKLFF.

The chain joins TRBV6-5 to TRBJ1-2; the D is unclear. Trimming pared 6 bases from V and 6 bases from J, leaving 5 bases between. Germline CDR1 and CDR2: MNHEY and SVGAGI. This CDR3 region has 10 residues. The CDR3 nucleotides read TGTGCCAGCAGGGGCGATGGCTACACCTTC. Amino acid sequence: CASRGDGYTF.

This sequence joins TRBV7-9 and TRBJ2-2; the D is unclear. V was cut by 3 bases and J by 6 bases, with 23 bases left in between. Germline values: CDR1 SEHNR, CDR2 FQNEAQ (reference sequence). The CDR3 is 18 residues long. CDR3: CASSLPVQAPVEPGELFF. CDR3 nucleotide sequence: TGTGCCAGCAGCTTGCCCGTTCAGGCCCCGGTTGAGCCCGGGGAGCTGTTTTTT.